This T cell receptor (beta chain) appears in the sequencing data of a study of blood T cell repertoires in COVID-19. Turning to the study itself: Whether acute or convalescent, the COVID-19 samples came from the United States, Italy and Spain. PBMCs, B-cell-depleted T cells, or T cells were the source of the cDNA or gDNA that made up the material.

Original analysis: The assay estimated nucleated cells by amplifying reference gene primers. The protocol was immunoSEQ multiplex PCR, while the TCRdb copy is restricted to in-frame clones and leaves out a portion. V and J calls and clone size are as listed in that table; D and trimming were resolved from the DNA. The table includes 200,000 to 250,000 clones, 75% to 90% detected once. This CDR3 is built from 15 residues. Germline CDR1 and CDR2: SGHTA and FQGTGA. V trimming: 5 bases; J trimming: 5 bases; junction bases outside the gene matches: 11. Patients in Seattle were enrolled during active infection, then followed longitudinally.

This chain joins TRBV7-3 and TRBJ1-2, with TRBD1 matching over 7 bases. Sequencing was done on a sample of peripheral blood. The sequence derives from a woman in her 70s with COVID-19, enrolled during active disease. CDR3 amino acids: CASSPTTGHPYGYTF. DNA for the CDR3: TGTGCCAGCAGCCCGACGACAGGGCATCCTTATGGCTACACCTTC.